Detailed here is one T cell receptor beta chain. This entry comes from a study of memory CD4+ T cells and cytomegalovirus serostatus. The germline gives CDR1 MDHEN, CDR2 SYDVKM. V was pared by 1 base and J by 2 bases, with 2 bases of the junction left unmatched. The CDR3 runs to 15 residues. Single viable CD3+CD4+CD8-CD45RO+ cells were sorted as the memory CD4+ T cells. TCRdb's table, derived via immunoSEQ multiplex PCR, lists solely in-frame clones and lacks some. The sample yields roughly 67,000 clones, 75% to 80% seen once. The chain couples TRBV28 to TRBJ2-7; 10 bases fit TRBD1. The sequenced sample consisted of memory CD4+ T cells from blood. This receptor was identified in an adult in good health and CMV-seropositive. The CDR3 spells CASSLSGQGTYEQYF. CDR3 sequence (DNA): TGTGCCAGCAGTTTATCGGGACAGGGGACCTACGAGCAGTACTTC.